Here is one T cell receptor (beta chain) with its context. Its antigen is unknown. The entry originates in a study of OX40 agonist ivuxolimab in advanced cancers. Study results and limitations: Expanded peripheral T cells had an undetermined antigen specificity. There were also nonresponders showing low normalized T-cell clonal expansion.

Germline V gives CDR1 SGHNT, CDR2 YYREEE (reference sequence). The CDR3 extends over 13 amino acids. Trimming removed 4 bases from V and 4 bases from J; junction bases left unmatched: 4. Sequencing used immunoSEQ multiplex PCR; TCRdb keeps in-frame clones, though not all of them. The profile shows about 140,000 clones, more than 85% of them singletons. Autoimmune disease history or systemic immunosuppression meant exclusion. The TCR comes from an adult with an advanced solid tumor such as melanoma, head and neck, liver or kidney cancer. The specimen comprised CD4+ or CD8+ T cells sorted from blood, sampled in a trial of the OX40 agonist ivuxolimab. V and J are TRBV5-4 and TRBJ2-5, with 7 bases fitting TRBD2. The CDR3 coding sequence is TGTGCCAGCAGCCAAACGGGGGGAGAGACCCAGTACTTC. Its translation is CASSQTGGETQYF.